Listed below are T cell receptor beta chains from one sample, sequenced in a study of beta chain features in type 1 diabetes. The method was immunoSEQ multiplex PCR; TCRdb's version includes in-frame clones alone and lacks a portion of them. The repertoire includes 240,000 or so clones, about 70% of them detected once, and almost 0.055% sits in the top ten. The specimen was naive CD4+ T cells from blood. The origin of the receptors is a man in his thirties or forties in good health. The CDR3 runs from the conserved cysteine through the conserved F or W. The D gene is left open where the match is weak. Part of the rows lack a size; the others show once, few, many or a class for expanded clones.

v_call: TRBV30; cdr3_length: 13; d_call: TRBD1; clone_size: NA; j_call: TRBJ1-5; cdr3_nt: TGTGCCTGGGGTGGACAGGGACAACAGCCCCAGCATTTT; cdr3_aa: CAWGGQGQQPQHF
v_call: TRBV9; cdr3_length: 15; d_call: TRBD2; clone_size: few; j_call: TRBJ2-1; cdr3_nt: TGTGCCAGCAGCCCCACTAGCGGGAGCTACAATGAGCAGTTCTTC; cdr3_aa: CASSPTSGSYNEQFF
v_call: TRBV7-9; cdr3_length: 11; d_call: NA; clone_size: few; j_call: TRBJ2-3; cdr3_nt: TGTGCCAGCAGCTTAACAGATACGCAGTATTTT; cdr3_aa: CASSLTDTQYF
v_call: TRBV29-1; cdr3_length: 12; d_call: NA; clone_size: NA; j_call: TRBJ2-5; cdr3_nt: TGCAGCGTTAGGAGTGGGGAAGAGACCCAGTACTTC; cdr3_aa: CSVRSGEETQYF
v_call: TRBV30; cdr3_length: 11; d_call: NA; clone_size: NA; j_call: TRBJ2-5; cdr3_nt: TGTGCCTGGAGTTATGAAGAGACCCAGTACTTC; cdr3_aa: CAWSYEETQYF
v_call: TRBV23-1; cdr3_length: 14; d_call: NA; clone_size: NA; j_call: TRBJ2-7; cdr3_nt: TGCGCCAGCAGTCAATCTCCCTTCCCCTACGAGCAGTACTTC; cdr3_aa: CASSQSPFPYEQYF
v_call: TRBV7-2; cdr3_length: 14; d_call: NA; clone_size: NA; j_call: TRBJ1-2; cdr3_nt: TGTGCCAGCAGCTTGCGAGGGGAGGGAAGTGGCTACACCTTC; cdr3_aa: CASSLRGEGSGYTF
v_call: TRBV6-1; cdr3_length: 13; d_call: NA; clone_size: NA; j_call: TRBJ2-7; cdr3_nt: TGTGCCAGCAGCCGGACTCTTTACTACGAGCAGTACTTC; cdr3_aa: CASSRTLYYEQYF
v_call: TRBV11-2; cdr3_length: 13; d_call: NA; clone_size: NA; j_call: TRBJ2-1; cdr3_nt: TGTGCCAGCAGCTTAGATTATCGGAATGAGCAGTTCTTC; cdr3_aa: CASSLDYRNEQFF
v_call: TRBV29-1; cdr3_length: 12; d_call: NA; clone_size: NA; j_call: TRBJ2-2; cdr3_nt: TGCAGCGTTGGAGGGAGCACCGGGGAGCTGTTTTTT; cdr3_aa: CSVGGSTGELFF
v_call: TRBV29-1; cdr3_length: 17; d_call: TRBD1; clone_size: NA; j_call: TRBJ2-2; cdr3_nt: TGCAGCGTTGAGTTCCCCGGACAGGCCTTGAACACCGGGGAGCTGTTTTTT; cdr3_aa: CSVEFPGQALNTGELFF
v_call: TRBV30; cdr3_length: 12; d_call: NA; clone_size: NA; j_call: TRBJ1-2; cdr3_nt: TGTGCCTGGACGGGGCCGAACTATGGCTACACCTTC; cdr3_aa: CAWTGPNYGYTF
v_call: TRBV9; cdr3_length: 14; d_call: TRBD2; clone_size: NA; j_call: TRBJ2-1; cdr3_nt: TGTGCCAGCAGCGTAAGCGGGAGCTACAATGAGCAGTTCTTC; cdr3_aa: CASSVSGSYNEQFF
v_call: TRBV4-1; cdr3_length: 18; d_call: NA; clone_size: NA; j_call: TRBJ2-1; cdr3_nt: TGCGCCAGCAGCCACTTCCTTTACCGAATGAGCTCCTACAATGAGCAGTTCTTC; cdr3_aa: CASSHFLYRMSSYNEQFF